This T cell receptor (beta chain) originates from a study of Graves' ophthalmopathy and Graves' hyperthyroidism. Excluded were patients with other autoimmune diseases, uncontrolled infections, pregnancy or lactation. CDR3 regions of TCR beta were amplified from RNA transcripts. RT-PCR with HTBI primers came first, then second-round multiplex PCR. Each CDR3 protein is one row after TCRdb ran MiXCR on the multiplex PCR reads. Of about 740,000 distinct CDR3 sequences in the sample, approximately 40% were seen once. Trimming took 3 bases from V and 2 from J, leaving 11 bases between them. This CDR3 is 16 amino acids long. From germline, CDR1 is KGHSH and CDR2 LQKENI.

The specimen was peripheral blood. The receptor's source is an adult man with Graves' ophthalmopathy. The rearrangement joins TRBV18 to TRBJ2-6; a possible D gene is TRBD1 (5 bases). The CDR3 reads CASSPLPGTGANVLTF. The CDR3 DNA sequence: TGTGCCAGCTCACCGCTCCCAGGGACTGGGGCCAACGTCCTGACTTTC.